This paragraph reports one T cell receptor (beta chain). Its specificity is not known. This sample was included in a study of cytomegalovirus exposure and HLA in healthy donors. Looking at the study overall: The use of the same platform for the 100 to 150 validation repertoires and the 600 to 800 first-cohort repertoires was reported by a later analysis. Study outcomes and limitations: Some public TCRs appeared in many individuals, while most sequences were rare. In the approximately 130 validation repertoires, a later analysis found that first-cohort TCR clusters tended to co-occur.

Sequenced by immunoSEQ multiplex PCR; TCRdb stores in-frame clones only, minus some. The sample has about 73,000 clones, approximately 94% seen once. The donors were part of the validation cohort, which consisted of about 120 subjects and was separate from the first cohort of 666 subjects. Germline V gene data show CDR1 as SGDLS and CDR2 as YYNGEE. This CDR3 spans 12 amino acids. V dropped 4 bases and J dropped 4 bases, with 7 bases sitting between them. The source of this sequence is a woman younger than 30 in good health and CMV-seropositive. This rearrangement joins TRBV9 to TRBJ2-3; D is unclear. The sample was PBMCs. The CDR3 DNA sequence: TGTGCCAGCAGCTCCCAGGCAGATACGCAGTATTTT. Translated: CASSSQADTQYF.